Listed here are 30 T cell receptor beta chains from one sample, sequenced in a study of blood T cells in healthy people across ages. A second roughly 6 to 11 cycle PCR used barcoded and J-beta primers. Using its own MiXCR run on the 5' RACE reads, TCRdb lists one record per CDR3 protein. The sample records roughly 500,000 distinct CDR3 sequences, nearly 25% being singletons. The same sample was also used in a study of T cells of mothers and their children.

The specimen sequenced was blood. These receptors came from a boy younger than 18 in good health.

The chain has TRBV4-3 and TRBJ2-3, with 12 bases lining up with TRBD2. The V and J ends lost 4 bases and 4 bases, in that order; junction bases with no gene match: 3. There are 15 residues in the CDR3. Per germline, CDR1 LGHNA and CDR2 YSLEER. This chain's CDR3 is CASSPGTSGSDTQYF. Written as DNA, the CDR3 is TGCGCCAGCAGCCCCGGGACTAGCGGGTCAGATACGCAGTATTTT.

The CDR3 protein is CSARGSSDPYNEQFF. CDR3 DNA sequence: TGCAGTGCTAGAGGTTCTAGCGACCCCTACAATGAGCAGTTCTTC. This rearrangement joins TRBV20-1 to TRBJ2-1, with D possibly TRBD2 on 6 matching bases. Germline CDR1 DFQATT, CDR2 SNEGSKA (reference sequence). This CDR3 is 15 amino acids long. V was trimmed by 1 base and J by 2 bases, leaving 12 bases between them.

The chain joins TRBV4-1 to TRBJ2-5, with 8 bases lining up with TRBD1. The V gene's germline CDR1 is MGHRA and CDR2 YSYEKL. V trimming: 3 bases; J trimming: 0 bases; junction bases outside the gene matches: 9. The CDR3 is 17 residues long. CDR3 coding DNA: TGCGCCAGCAGCCAGGTAACCAGGACAGGGCACCAAGAGACCCAGTACTTC. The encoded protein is CASSQVTRTGHQETQYF.

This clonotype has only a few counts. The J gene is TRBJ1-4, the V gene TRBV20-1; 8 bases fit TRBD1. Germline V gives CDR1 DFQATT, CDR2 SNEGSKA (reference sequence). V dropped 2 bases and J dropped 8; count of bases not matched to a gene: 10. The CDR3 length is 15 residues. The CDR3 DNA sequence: TGCAGTGCTAGACGTAACAGGGGGATAGGAGAAAAACTGTTTTTT. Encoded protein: CSARRNRGIGEKLFF.

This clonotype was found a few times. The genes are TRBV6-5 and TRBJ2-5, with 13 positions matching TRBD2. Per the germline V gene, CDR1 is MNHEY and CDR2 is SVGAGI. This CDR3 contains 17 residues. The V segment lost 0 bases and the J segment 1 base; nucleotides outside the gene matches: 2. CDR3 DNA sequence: TGTGCCAGCAGTTACTCGAGGACTAGCGGGGGCCAAGAGACCCAGTACTTC. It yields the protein CASSYSRTSGGQETQYF.

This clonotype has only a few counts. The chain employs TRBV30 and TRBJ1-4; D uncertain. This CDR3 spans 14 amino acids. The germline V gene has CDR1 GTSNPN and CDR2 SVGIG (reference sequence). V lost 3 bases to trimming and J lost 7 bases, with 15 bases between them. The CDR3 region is CAWRVKDSSEKLFF. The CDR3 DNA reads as TGTGCCTGGAGAGTCAAGGATTCCAGTGAAAAACTGTTTTTT.

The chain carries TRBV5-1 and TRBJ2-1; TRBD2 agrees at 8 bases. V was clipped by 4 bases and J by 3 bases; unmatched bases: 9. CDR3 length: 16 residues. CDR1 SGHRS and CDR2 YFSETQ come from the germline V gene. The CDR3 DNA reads TGCGCCAGCAGCCTGAGTAGCGGGAAATTCTACAATGAGCAGTTCTTC. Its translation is CASSLSSGKFYNEQFF.

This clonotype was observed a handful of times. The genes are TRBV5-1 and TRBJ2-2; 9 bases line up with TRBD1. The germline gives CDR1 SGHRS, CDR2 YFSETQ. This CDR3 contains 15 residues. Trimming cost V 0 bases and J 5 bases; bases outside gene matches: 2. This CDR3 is CASSLAQGATGELFF. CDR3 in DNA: TGCGCCAGCAGCTTGGCACAGGGGGCGACCGGGGAGCTGTTTTTT.

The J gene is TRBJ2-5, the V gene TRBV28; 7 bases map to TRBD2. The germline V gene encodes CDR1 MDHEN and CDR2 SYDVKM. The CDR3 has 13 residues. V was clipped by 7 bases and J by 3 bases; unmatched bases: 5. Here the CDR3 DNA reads TGTGCCAGCACCGCTGCGGGGGAAGAGACCCAGTACTTC. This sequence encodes CASTAAGEETQYF.

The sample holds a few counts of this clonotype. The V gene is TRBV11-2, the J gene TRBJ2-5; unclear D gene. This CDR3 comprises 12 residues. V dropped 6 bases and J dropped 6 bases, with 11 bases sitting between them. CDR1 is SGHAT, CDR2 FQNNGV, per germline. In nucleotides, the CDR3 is TGTGCCAGCAGTTTTGACCGCCAGACCCAGTACTTC. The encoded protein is CASSFDRQTQYF.

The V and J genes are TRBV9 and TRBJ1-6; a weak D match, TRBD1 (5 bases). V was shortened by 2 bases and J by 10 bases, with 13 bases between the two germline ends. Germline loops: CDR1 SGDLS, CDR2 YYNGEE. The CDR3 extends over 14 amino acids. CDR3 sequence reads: CASSVVGVSSPLHF. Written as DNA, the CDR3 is TGTGCCAGCAGCGTCGTAGGGGTTAGCTCACCCCTCCACTTT.

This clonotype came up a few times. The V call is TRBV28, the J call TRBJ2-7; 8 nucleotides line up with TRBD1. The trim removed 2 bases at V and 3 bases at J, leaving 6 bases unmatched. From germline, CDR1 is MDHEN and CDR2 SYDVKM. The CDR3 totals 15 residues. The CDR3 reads CASSLRDRIIYEQYF. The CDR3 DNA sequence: TGTGCCAGCAGTTTAAGGGACAGGATCATCTACGAGCAGTACTTC.

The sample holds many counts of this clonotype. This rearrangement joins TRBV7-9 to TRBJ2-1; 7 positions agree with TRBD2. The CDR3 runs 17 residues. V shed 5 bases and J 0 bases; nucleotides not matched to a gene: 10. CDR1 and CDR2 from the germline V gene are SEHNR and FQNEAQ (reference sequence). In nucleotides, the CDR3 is TGTGCCAGCAGCCCGGGGGGTGTCAGGAGCTCCTACAATGAGCAGTTCTTC. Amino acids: CASSPGGVRSSYNEQFF.

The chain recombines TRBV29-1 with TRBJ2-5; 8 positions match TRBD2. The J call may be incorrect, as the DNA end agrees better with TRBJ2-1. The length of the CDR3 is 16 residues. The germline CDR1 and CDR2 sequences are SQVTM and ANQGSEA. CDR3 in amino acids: CSVFPMWLAGGNEQFF. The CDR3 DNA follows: TGCAGCGTTTTCCCTATGTGGCTAGCGGGCGGCAATGAGCAGTTCTTC.

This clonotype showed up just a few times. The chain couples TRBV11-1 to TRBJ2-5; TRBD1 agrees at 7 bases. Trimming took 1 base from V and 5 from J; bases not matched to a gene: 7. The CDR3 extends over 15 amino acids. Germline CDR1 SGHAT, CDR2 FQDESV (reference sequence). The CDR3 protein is CASSLERGRRETQYF. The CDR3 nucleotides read TGTGCCAGCAGCTTAGAAAGGGGGCGCAGGGAGACCCAGTACTTC.

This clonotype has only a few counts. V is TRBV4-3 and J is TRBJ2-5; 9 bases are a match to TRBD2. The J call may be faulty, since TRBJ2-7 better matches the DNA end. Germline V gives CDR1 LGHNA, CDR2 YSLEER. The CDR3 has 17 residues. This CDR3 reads CASSQDIGGLASHEQYF. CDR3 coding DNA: TGCGCCAGCAGCCAAGATATTGGGGGACTAGCATCCCACGAGCAGTACTTC.

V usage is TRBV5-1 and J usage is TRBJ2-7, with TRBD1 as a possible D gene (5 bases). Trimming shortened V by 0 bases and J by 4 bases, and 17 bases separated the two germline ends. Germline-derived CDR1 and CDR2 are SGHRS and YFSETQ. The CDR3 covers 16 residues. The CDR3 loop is CASSLATRVPLYEQYF. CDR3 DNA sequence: TGCGCCAGCAGCTTGGCCACCAGGGTCCCACTTTACGAGCAGTACTTC.

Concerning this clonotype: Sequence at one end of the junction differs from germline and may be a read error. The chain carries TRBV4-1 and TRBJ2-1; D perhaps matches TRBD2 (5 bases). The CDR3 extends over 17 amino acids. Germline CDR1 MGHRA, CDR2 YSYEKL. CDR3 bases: TGCGCCAGCAACCAAACCTCTGAGCGGACCACCTACAATGAGCAGTTCTTC. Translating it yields CASNQTSERTTYNEQFF.

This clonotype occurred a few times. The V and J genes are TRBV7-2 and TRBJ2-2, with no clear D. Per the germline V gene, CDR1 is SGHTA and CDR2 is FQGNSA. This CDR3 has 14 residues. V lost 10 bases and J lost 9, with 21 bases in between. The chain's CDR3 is CATSQTDLSRELFF. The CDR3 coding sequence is TGTGCCACCTCGCAGACCGATCTCTCCAGGGAGCTGTTTTTT.

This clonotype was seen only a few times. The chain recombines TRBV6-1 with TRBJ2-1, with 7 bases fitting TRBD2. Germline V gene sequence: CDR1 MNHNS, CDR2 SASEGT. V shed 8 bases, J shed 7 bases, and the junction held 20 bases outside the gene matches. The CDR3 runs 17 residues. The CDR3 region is CASYRGVVTDSRNEQFF. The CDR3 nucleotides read TGTGCCAGCTACCGGGGGGTGGTAACTGATTCTCGTAATGAGCAGTTCTTC.

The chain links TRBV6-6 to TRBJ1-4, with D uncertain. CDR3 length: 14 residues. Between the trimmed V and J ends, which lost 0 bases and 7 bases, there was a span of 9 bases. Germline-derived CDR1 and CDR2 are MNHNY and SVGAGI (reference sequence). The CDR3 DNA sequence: TGTGCCAGCAGTTACTCGAGTTTGGGTGAAAAACTGTTTTTT. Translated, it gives CASSYSSLGEKLFF.

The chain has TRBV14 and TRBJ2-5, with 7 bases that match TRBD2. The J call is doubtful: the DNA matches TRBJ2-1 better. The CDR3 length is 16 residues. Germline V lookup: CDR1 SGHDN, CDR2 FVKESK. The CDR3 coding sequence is TGTGCCAGCAGCCAAGGGCCCAGCGGGGTCTGGGATGAGCAGTTCTTC. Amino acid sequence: CASSQGPSGVWDEQFF.

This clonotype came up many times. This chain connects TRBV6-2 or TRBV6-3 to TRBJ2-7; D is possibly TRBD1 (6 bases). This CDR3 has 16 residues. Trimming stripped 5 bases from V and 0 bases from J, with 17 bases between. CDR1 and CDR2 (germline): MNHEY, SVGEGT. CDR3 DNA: TGTGCCAGCAGTACAGGGTTGTCGGTTTTCTCCTACGAGCAGTACTTC. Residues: CASSTGLSVFSYEQYF.

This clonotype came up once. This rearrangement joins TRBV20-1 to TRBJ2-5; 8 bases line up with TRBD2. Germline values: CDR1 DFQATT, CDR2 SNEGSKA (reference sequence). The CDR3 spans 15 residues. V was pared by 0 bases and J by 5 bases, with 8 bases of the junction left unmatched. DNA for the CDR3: TGCAGTGCTAGAGAGGCTAGCGGGTCGGTCGAGACCCAGTACTTC. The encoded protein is CSAREASGSVETQYF.

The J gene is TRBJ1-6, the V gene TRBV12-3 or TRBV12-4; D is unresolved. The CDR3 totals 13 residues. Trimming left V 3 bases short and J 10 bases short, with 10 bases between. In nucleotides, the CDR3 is TGTGCCAGCAGTTTTTTGAGGGAATCACCCCTCCACTTT. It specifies CASSFLRESPLHF.

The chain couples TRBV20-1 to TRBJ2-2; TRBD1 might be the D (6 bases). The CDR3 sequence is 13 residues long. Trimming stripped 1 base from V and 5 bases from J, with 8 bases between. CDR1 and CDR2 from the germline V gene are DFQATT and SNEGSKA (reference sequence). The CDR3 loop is CSARVTGTGELFF. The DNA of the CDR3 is TGCAGTGCTAGAGTAACAGGGACCGGGGAGCTGTTTTTT.

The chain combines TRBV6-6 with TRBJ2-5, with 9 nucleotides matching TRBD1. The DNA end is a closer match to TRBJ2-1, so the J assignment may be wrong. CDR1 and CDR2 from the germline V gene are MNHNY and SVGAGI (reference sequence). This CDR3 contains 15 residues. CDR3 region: CASSYPTDRGDEQFF. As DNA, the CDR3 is TGTGCCAGCAGTTACCCAACGGACAGGGGCGATGAGCAGTTCTTC.

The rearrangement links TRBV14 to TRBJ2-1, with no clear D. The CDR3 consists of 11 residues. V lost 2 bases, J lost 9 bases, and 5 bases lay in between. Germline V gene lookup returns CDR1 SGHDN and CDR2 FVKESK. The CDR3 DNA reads TGTGCCAGCAGCCAAAGTCCTGAGCAGTTCTTC. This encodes CASSQSPEQFF.

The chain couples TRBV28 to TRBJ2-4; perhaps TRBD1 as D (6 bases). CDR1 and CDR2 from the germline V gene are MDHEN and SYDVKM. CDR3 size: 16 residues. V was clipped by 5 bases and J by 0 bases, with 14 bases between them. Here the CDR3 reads CASSPRGTLAKNIQYF. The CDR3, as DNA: TGTGCCAGCAGTCCCAGGGGTACGCTAGCCAAAAACATTCAGTACTTC.

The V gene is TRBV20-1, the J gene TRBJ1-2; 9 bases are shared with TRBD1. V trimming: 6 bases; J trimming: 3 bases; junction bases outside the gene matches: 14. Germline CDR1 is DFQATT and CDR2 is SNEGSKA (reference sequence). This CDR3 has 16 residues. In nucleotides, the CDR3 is TGCAGTGCGTACATTGCGGGACAGGGAGACGACTATGGCTACACCTTC. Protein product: CSAYIAGQGDDYGYTF.